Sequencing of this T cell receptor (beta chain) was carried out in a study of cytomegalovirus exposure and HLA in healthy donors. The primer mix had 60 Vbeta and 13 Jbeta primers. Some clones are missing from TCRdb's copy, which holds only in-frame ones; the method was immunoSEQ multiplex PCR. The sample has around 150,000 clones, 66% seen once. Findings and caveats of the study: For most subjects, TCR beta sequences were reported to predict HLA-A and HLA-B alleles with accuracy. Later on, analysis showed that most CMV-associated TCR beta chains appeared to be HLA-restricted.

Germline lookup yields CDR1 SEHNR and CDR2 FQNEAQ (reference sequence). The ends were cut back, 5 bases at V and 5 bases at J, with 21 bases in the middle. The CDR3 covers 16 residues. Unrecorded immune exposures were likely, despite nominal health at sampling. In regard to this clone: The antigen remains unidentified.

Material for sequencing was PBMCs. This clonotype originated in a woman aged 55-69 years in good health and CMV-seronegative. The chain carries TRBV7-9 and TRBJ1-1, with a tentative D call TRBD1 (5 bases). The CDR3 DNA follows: TGTGCCAGCAGCAGCCATCGGGGGAGGGGAGGGACTGAAGCTTTCTTT. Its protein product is CASSSHRGRGGTEAFF.